The rows below give T cell receptor beta chains drawn from one sample of a study of tumour-infiltrating T cells in Burkitt lymphoma. The assay was immunoSEQ multiplex PCR, and TCRdb's table has in-frame clones only and misses some. The repertoire holds around 5,600 clones, with 9.5% to 10% as singletons. The material sequenced was tumor tissue. The receptors here all came from a human donor with diffuse large B-cell lymphoma. The CDR3 runs from the conserved cysteine through the conserved F or W. Each record gives: CDR3 DNA, CDR3 protein, J gene, D gene, V gene, clone size. A D gene is named only where the DNA matches it firmly. Size tells how often a clone was seen (once, few, many) or the class of an expanded clone, and some rows leave it out.

TGCAGCGTTGGACAGGACGGCGAAAAACTGTTTTTT	CSVGQDGEKLFF	TRBJ1-4	.	TRBV29-1	.
TGTGCCAGCAGCCAACTCCGAACCGGGGAGCTGTTTTTT	CASSQLRTGELFF	TRBJ2-2	.	TRBV14	.
TGTGCCAGCAGCTCCCGAACTGGACAGGGTTACTATGGCTACACCTTC	CASSSRTGQGYYGYTF	TRBJ1-2	TRBD1	TRBV7-2	.
TGTGCCAGCAGTGAAGGGGAGGGATATACGCAGTATTTT	CASSEGEGYTQYF	TRBJ2-3	TRBD2	TRBV6-4	few
TGCAGCGTTGCCTCGACAGTGTTGAACACTGAAGCTTTCTTT	CSVASTVLNTEAFF	TRBJ1-1	.	TRBV29-1	.
TGCAGTGCCCTATACAGGGAGGGCTACACCTTC	CSALYREGYTF	TRBJ1-2	.	TRBV20-1	few
TGTGCCAGCTCACGCGGACAGGGGCCGAACACTGAAGCTTTCTTT	CASSRGQGPNTEAFF	TRBJ1-1	TRBD1	TRBV18	few
TGTGCCAGCAGTTTGCTGGGACCGTTCAATTCACCCCTCCACTTT	CASSLLGPFNSPLHF	TRBJ1-6	.	TRBV27	.
TGTGCCAGCAGCGGACGACCCGACAGGACGTGGGGCTACACCTTC	CASSGRPDRTWGYTF	TRBJ1-2	.	TRBV7-2	.
TGTGCCAGCAGGATCTCGGGAGGCTACACCTTC	CASRISGGYTF	TRBJ1-2	.	TRBV2	medium-sized
TGTGCCAGCAGTGGGCAGCCGAACACTGAAGCTTTCTTT	CASSGQPNTEAFF	TRBJ1-1	.	TRBV2	.
TGCGCCAGCAGCTTGGTACCCGGGGACGAGCAGTACTTC	CASSLVPGDEQYF	TRBJ2-7	.	TRBV5-1	.
TGTGCCATCAGTGATGGAGGCAGAACAGGGGCCAACGTCCTGACTTTC	CAISDGGRTGANVLTF	TRBJ2-6	.	TRBV10-3	.
TGTGCCAGCAGCGCGTCGGGGGGGGGCCCGGTTACGCAGTATTTT	CASSASGGGPVTQYF	TRBJ2-3	TRBD2	TRBV11-2	.
TGCGCCAGCAGCTTGGGACCCAGAGAAGCAACTAATGAAAAACTGTTTTTT	CASSLGPREATNEKLFF	TRBJ1-4	.	TRBV5-1	few
TGCAGCGTTGAGAGCGGGACAGCGAACTATGGCTACACCTTC	CSVESGTANYGYTF	TRBJ1-2	TRBD1	TRBV29-1	.
TGTGCCAGCAGTACCCCGACCAGTTGGGCAACATATGGCTACACCTTC	CASSTPTSWATYGYTF	TRBJ1-2	.	TRBV28	.